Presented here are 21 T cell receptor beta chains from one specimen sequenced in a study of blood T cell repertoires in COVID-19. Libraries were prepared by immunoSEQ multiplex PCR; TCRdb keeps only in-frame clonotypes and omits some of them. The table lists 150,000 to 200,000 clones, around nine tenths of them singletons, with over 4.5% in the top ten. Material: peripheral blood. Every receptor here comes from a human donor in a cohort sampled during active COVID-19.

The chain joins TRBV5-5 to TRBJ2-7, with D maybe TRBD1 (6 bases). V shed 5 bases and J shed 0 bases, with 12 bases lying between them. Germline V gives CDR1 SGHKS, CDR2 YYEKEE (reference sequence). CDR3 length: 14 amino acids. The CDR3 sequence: CASRQGGSSYEQYF. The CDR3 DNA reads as TGTGCCAGCAGACAGGGTGGGAGCTCCTACGAGCAGTACTTC. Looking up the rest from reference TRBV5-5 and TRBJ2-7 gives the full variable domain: DAGVTQSPTHLIKTRGQQVTLRCSPISGHKSVSWYQQVLGQGPQFIFQYYEKEERGRGNFPDRFSARQFPNYSSELNVNALLLGDSALYLCASRQGGSSYEQYFGPGTRLTVT.

CDR3 bases: TGTGCCACCAGCAGAGATATGGCGGGGGAGCAGTACTTC. Its protein product is CATSRDMAGEQYF. V and J are TRBV15 and TRBJ2-7; D might be TRBD2 (6 bases). The V end lost 0 bases, the J end lost 7 bases, and 10 bases lay between the germline ends. Germline V CDR1 and CDR2: LNHNV, YYDKDF (reference sequence). The CDR3 consists of 13 residues.

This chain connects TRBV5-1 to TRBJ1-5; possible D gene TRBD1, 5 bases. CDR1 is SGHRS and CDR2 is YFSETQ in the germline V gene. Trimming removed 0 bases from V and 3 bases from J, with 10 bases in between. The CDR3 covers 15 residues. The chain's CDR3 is CASSLEPGHNQPQHF. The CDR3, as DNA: TGCGCCAGCAGCTTGGAGCCAGGGCACAATCAGCCCCAGCATTTT. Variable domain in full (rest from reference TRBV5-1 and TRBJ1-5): KAGVTQTPRYLIKTRGQQVTLSCSPISGHRSVSWYQQTPGQGLQFLFEYFSETQRNKGNFPGRFSGRQFSNSRSEMNVSTLELGDSALYLCASSLEPGHNQPQHFGDGTRLSIL.

Here the CDR3 reads CASSLGETGYDYGYTF. In nucleotides, the CDR3 is TGTGCCAGCAGCTTAGGGGAGACAGGGTACGACTATGGCTACACCTTC. The chain recombines TRBV7-9 with TRBJ1-2; 7 nucleotides align to TRBD1. Germline CDR1 SEHNR, CDR2 FQNEAQ (reference sequence). The CDR3 is made up of 16 amino acids. J gave up 3 bases and V 1 base, and 8 bases lay outside the gene matches.

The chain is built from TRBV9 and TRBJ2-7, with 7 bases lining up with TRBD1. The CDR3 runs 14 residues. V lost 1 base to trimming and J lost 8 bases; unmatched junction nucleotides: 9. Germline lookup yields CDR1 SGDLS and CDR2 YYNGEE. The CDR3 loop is CASSVHESGGKQYF. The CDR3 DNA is TGTGCCAGCAGCGTACACGAATCAGGGGGTAAGCAGTACTTC.

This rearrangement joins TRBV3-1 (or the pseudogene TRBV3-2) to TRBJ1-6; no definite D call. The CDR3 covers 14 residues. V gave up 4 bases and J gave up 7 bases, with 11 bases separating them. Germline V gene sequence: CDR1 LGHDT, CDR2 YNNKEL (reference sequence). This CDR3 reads CASSRADANSPLHF. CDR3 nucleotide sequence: TGTGCCAGCAGCCGAGCGGATGCAAATTCACCCCTCCACTTT.

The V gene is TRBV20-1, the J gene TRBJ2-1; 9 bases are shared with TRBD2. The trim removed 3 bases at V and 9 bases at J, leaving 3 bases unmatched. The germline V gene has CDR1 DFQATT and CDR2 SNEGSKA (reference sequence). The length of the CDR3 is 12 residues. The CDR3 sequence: CSASGLAIEQFF. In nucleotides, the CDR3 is TGCAGTGCTAGTGGACTAGCGATTGAGCAGTTCTTC.

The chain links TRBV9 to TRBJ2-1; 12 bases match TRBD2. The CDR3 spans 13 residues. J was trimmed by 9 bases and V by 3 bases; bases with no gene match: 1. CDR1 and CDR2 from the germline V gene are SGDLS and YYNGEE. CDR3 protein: CASSGLAGVEQFF. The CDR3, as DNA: TGTGCCAGCAGCGGACTAGCGGGGGTTGAGCAGTTCTTC.

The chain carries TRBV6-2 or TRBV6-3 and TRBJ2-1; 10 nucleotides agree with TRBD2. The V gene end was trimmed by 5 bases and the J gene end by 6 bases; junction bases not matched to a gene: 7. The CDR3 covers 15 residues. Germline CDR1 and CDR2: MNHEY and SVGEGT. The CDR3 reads CASSVLAGALNEQFF. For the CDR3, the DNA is TGTGCCAGCAGTGTTCTAGCGGGGGCCCTCAATGAGCAGTTCTTC.

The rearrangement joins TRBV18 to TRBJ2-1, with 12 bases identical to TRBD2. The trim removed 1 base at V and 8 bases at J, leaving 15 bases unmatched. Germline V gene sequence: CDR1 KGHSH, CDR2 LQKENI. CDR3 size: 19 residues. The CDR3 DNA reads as TGTGCCAGCTCACCACGTCGACTAGCGGGAGCATCAGGGTGGTATGAGCAGTTCTTC. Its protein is CASSPRRLAGASGWYEQFF.

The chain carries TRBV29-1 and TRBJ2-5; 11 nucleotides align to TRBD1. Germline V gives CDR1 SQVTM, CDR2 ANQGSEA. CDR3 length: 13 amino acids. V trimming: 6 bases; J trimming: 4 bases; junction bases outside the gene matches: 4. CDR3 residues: CSVLGQGGETQYF. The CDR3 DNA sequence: TGCAGCGTCTTGGGACAGGGGGGAGAGACCCAGTACTTC.

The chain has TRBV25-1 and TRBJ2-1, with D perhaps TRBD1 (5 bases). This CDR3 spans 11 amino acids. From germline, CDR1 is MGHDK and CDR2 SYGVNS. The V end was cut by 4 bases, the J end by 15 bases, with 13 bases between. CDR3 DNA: TGTGCCAGCAGTGTCTCAGGGCGGCGGTTCTTC. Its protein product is CASSVSGRRFF.

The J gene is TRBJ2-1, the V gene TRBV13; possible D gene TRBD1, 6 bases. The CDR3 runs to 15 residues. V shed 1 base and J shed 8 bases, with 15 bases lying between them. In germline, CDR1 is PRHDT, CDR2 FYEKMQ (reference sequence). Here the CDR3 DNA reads TGTGCCAGCAGCTTAGCACCACAGGGCAGGCATGAGCAGTTCTTC. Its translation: CASSLAPQGRHEQFF.

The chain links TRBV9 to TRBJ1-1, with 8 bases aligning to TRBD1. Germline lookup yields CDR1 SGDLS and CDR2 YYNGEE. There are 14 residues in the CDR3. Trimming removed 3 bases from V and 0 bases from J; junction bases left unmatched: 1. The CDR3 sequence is CASSADRVNTEAFF. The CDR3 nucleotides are TGTGCCAGCAGCGCGGACAGGGTGAACACTGAAGCTTTCTTT.

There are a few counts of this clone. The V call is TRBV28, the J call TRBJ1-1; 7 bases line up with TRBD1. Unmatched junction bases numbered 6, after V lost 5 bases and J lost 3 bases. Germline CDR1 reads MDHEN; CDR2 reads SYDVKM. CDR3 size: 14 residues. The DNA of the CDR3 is TGTGCCAGCAGTACTCAGACAGGGTACACTGAAGCTTTCTTT. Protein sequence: CASSTQTGYTEAFF.

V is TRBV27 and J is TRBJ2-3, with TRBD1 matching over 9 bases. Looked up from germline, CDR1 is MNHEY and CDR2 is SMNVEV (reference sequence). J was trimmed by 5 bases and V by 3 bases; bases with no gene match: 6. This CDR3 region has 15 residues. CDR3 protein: CASSFSQGAGDTQYF. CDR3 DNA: TGTGCCAGCAGTTTCTCACAGGGGGCTGGAGATACGCAGTATTTT.

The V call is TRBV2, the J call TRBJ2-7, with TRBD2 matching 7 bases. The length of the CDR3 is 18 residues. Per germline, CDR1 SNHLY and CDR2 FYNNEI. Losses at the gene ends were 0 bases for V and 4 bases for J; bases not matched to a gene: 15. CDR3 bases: TGTGCCAGCAGTGAAGCTCTGGTGGGACTACCACTTGGGTACGAGCAGTACTTC. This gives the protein CASSEALVGLPLGYEQYF.

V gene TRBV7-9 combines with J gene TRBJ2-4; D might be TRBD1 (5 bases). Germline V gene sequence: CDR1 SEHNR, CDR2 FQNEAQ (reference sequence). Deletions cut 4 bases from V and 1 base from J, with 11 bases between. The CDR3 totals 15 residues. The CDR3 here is CASSSDTLAKNIQYF. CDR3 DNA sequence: TGTGCCAGCAGCTCGGACACTCTGGCCAAAAACATTCAGTACTTC. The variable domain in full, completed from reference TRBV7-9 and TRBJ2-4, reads DTGVSQNPRHKITKRGQNVTFRCDPISEHNRLYWYRQTLGQGPEFLTYFQNEAQLEKSRLLSDRFSAERPKGSFSTLEIQRTEQGDSAMYLCASSSDTLAKNIQYFGAGTRLSVL.

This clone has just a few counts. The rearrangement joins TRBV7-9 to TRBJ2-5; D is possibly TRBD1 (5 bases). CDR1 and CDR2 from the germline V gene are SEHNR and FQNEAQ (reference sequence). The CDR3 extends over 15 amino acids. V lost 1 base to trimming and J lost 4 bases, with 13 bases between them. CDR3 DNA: TGTGCCAGCAGCTTAGATCAGGGTGAACGAGAGACCCAGTACTTC. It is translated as CASSLDQGERETQYF. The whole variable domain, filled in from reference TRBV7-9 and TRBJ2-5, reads DTGVSQNPRHKITKRGQNVTFRCDPISEHNRLYWYRQTLGQGPEFLTYFQNEAQLEKSRLLSDRFSAERPKGSFSTLEIQRTEQGDSAMYLCASSLDQGERETQYFGPGTRLLVL.

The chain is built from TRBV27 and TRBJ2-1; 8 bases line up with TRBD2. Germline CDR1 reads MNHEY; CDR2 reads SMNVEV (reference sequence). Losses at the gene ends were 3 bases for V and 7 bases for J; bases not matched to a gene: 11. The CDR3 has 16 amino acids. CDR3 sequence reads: CASSFGSPSGRNEQFF. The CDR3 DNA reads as TGTGCCAGCAGTTTCGGTTCGCCCAGCGGGAGAAATGAGCAGTTCTTC.

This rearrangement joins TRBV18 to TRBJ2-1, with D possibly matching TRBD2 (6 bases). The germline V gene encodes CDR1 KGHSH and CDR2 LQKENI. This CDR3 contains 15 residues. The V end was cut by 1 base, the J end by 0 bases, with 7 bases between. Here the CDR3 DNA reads TGTGCCAGCTCACCACTCGGGAGCTCCTACAATGAGCAGTTCTTC. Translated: CASSPLGSSYNEQFF.